The 17 T cell receptor beta chains presented below share a single source sample, sequenced in a study of blood T cell repertoires in COVID-19. Assay used: immunoSEQ multiplex PCR; TCRdb lists only in-frame clones, some missing. The sample contains 650,000 to 800,000 clones, 90% of which appear only once. Input material: peripheral blood. Receptor source: a woman aged 18-29 years with acute or convalescent COVID-19.

The V gene is TRBV13, the J gene TRBJ2-7, with D hard to call. V shed 2 bases and J shed 6 bases, with 11 bases lying between them. Germline V CDR1 and CDR2: PRHDT, FYEKMQ (reference sequence). This CDR3 region has 13 residues. CDR3 sequence reads: CASSLRQVREQYF. The CDR3 DNA sequence: TGTGCCAGCAGCTTAAGGCAGGTACGCGAGCAGTACTTC.

The rearrangement links TRBV15 to TRBJ2-7; tentative D call: TRBD2 (6 bases). With 7 bases removed from V and 0 bases from J, the gap between germline ends came to 16 bases. The CDR3 covers 15 residues. Germline assignment: CDR1 LNHNV and CDR2 YYDKDF (reference sequence). This CDR3 is CATTPAGGSSYEQYF. DNA of the CDR3: TGTGCCACCACGCCAGCCGGAGGGAGCTCCTACGAGCAGTACTTC.

The V and J genes are TRBV7-9 and TRBJ2-5, with a weak D call TRBD1 (6 bases). The length of the CDR3 is 14 residues. In germline, CDR1 is SEHNR, CDR2 FQNEAQ (reference sequence). Trimming stripped 5 bases from V and 2 bases from J, with 12 bases between. The CDR3 spells CASSETGSQETQYF. The CDR3 nucleotides are TGTGCCAGCAGCGAAACAGGGTCGCAAGAGACCCAGTACTTC.

This clone showed up just once. The chain employs TRBV30 and TRBJ1-4; D gene uncertain. Germline V gene sequence: CDR1 GTSNPN, CDR2 SVGIG (reference sequence). The V end was cut by 2 bases, the J end by 4 bases, with 11 bases between. This CDR3 spans 14 amino acids. The CDR3 here is CAWSRWRGNEKLFF. The CDR3 DNA reads TGTGCCTGGAGTCGGTGGCGGGGTAATGAAAAACTGTTTTTT. The variable domain in full, completed from reference TRBV30 and TRBJ1-4, reads SQTIHQWPATLVQPVGSPLSLECTVEGTSNPNLYWYRQAAGRGLQLLFYSVGIGQISSEVPQNLSASRPQDRQFILSSKKLLLSDSGFYLCAWSRWRGNEKLFFGSGTQLSVL.

The chain joins TRBV9 to TRBJ2-4; TRBD1 is a possible D gene (6 bases). CDR1 and CDR2 (germline): SGDLS, YYNGEE. V lost 3 bases and J 1 base, leaving 11 bases between the germline ends. This CDR3 is built from 15 residues. The CDR3 DNA follows: TGTGCCAGCAGCGACTCAGACAGGGCCAAAAACATTCAGTACTTC. Translating gives CASSDSDRAKNIQYF.

V usage is TRBV2 and J usage is TRBJ2-7; D is unresolved. CDR3 length: 12 residues. Trimming removed 8 bases at V and 4 bases at J, with 12 bases between. Looked up from germline, CDR1 is SNHLY and CDR2 is FYNNEI. CDR3 sequence (DNA): TGTGCCAGCCTCCTCACCAGTTACGAGCAGTACTTC. This sequence encodes CASLLTSYEQYF.

This sequence joins TRBV9 and TRBJ2-7; a possible D gene is TRBD2 (6 bases). V was pared by 2 bases and J by 4 bases, with 10 bases between. Germline V gives CDR1 SGDLS, CDR2 YYNGEE. The CDR3 extends over 13 amino acids. The DNA of the CDR3 is TGTGCCAGCAGCGTGGACGGACTATACGAGCAGTACTTC. This translates into CASSVDGLYEQYF.

The chain uses TRBV6-5 and TRBJ2-7; a possible D gene is TRBD2 (6 bases). The length of the CDR3 is 14 residues. Germline V gene lookup returns CDR1 MNHEY and CDR2 SVGAGI. Trimming cost V 6 bases and J 2 bases, with 14 bases left between them. The CDR3 protein is CASSSGGLPYEQYF. The CDR3 nucleotides are TGTGCCAGCAGCTCCGGGGGTCTTCCCTACGAGCAGTACTTC.

The V call is TRBV28, the J call TRBJ2-1; TRBD1 might be the D (5 bases). This CDR3 is built from 14 residues. With 7 bases removed from V and 5 bases from J, the gap between germline ends came to 15 bases. Germline-derived CDR1 and CDR2 are MDHEN and SYDVKM. The CDR3 nucleotides are TGTGCCAGCACCCTTGGGGCAGTTAACAATGAGCAGTTCTTC. It yields the protein CASTLGAVNNEQFF.

Here the CDR3 DNA reads TGTGCCAGCAGTGATGGGCTTGAGCAGTTCTTC. Amino acids: CASSDGLEQFF. The chain has TRBV2 and TRBJ2-1; no clear D gene. The V gene's germline CDR1 is SNHLY and CDR2 FYNNEI. This CDR3 has 11 residues. Trimming cost V 3 bases and J 9 bases, with 6 bases left between them.

The J gene is TRBJ2-3, the V gene TRBV6-1, with 10 bases lining up with TRBD2. The J segment lost 4 bases and the V segment lost 0 bases, leaving 10 bases of the junction unmatched. CDR1 and CDR2 (germline): MNHNS, SASEGT. The CDR3 consists of 18 residues. DNA for the CDR3: TGTGCCAGCAGTGAAGCCCTAGCGGGGGTCCCTCCCCCAGATACGCAGTATTTT. Its translation is CASSEALAGVPPPDTQYF.

This rearrangement joins TRBV5-5 to TRBJ2-3, with D unclear. The length of the CDR3 is 15 residues. The V end lost 2 bases, the J end lost 1 base, and 11 bases lay between the germline ends. Germline V gives CDR1 SGHKS, CDR2 YYEKEE (reference sequence). DNA of the CDR3: TGTGCCAGCAGCTTTCCCTTGGAGCGCACAGATACGCAGTATTTT. It yields the protein CASSFPLERTDTQYF.

The V call is TRBV6-5, the J call TRBJ1-1; D perhaps matches TRBD1 (6 bases). The germline gives CDR1 MNHEY, CDR2 SVGAGI. V shed 7 bases and J shed 4 bases, with 10 bases lying between them. The CDR3 spans 12 residues. CDR3 residues: CASKRTATEAFF. DNA for the CDR3: TGTGCCAGCAAGCGGACAGCCACTGAAGCTTTCTTT.

The chain is built from TRBV19 and TRBJ1-6; maybe TRBD1 (6 bases). The CDR3 is made up of 15 amino acids. V was trimmed by 4 bases and J by 9 bases, leaving 16 bases between them. Germline values: CDR1 LNHDA, CDR2 SQIVND (reference sequence). The CDR3 DNA follows: TGTGCCAGTAGTAGTACCCCAGGGGCCGGTTCACCCCTCCACTTT. Translation gives CASSSTPGAGSPLHF.

CDR3 sequence reads: CASSAGTGIEKLFF. Here the CDR3 DNA reads TGTGCCAGCTCAGCCGGGACAGGGATAGAAAAACTGTTTTTT. The chain couples TRBV18 to TRBJ1-4; TRBD1 aligns across 9 bases. The J segment lost 8 bases and the V segment lost 5 bases, leaving 6 bases of the junction unmatched. CDR3 length: 14 amino acids. Germline V gene lookup returns CDR1 KGHSH and CDR2 LQKENI.

The chain uses TRBV6-5 and TRBJ1-5, with TRBD1 matching 7 bases. The CDR3 sequence is 13 residues long. Germline CDR1 and CDR2: MNHEY and SVGAGI. V was clipped by 5 bases and J by 6 bases; unmatched bases: 4. The CDR3 sequence is CASSNRDSQPQHF. The CDR3 bases are TGTGCCAGCAGTAACCGGGACAGTCAGCCCCAGCATTTT.

The J gene is TRBJ2-3, the V gene TRBV6-1, with D possibly matching TRBD2 (5 bases). The CDR3 is 15 amino acids. Trimming pared 2 bases from V and 4 bases from J, leaving 13 bases between. Germline V gene data show CDR1 as MNHNS and CDR2 as SASEGT. Here the CDR3 DNA reads TGTGCCAGCAGTGAATTAGGCGGAGGACCAGATACGCAGTATTTT. Protein product: CASSELGGGPDTQYF.